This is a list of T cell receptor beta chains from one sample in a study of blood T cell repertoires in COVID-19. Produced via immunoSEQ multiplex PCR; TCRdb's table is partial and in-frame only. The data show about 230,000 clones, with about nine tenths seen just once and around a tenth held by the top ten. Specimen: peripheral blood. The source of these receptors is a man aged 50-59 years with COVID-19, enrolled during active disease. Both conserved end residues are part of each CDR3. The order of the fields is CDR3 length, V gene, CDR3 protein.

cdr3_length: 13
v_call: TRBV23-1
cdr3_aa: CARVQGATDTQYF

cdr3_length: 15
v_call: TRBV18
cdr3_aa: CASSPTGTGVKGYTF

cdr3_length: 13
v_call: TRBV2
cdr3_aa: CASSESLLARNTF

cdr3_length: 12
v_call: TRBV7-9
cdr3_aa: CASSRTGNEQYF

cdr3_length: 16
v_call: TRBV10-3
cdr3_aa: CAISEPPGQSTDTQYF

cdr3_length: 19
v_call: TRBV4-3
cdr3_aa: CASSQDTSSGGRSTDTQYF

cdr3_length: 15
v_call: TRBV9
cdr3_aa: CASSVAGTGGDEQFF

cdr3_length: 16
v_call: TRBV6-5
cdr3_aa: CASSYGQGATNEKLFF

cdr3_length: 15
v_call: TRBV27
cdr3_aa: CASSLLTSGSYEQFF

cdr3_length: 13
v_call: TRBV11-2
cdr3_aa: CASSSDRLEKLFF

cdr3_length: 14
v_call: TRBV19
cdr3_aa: CASSVTGVTYEQYF

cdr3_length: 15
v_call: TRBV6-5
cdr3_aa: CASRTEGVGYNEQFF

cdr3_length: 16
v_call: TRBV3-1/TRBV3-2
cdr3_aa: CASSQGIRRGRDEQYF

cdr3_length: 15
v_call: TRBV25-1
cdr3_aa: CASSDPGRPSYGYTF

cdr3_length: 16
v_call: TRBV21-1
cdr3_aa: CASSKLERGDTDTQYF

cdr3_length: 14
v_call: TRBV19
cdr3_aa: CASSIVVSYNEQFF

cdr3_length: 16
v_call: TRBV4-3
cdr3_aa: CASSQDMGLAGETQYF

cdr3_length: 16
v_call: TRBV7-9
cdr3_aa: CASSHINSDTGLEAFF

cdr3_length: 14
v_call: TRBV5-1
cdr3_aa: CASSFSGGANIQYF

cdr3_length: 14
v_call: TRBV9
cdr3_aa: CASSVEAYNSPLHF

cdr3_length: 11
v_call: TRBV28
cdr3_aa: CASSGDYEQYF

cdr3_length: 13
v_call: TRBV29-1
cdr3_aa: CSARRTGLGGYTF

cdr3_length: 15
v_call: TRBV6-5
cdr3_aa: CASTTWGGRTYGYTF

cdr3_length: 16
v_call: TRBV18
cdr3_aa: CASSSAGTSGNNEQFF

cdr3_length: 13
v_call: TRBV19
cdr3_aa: CASSMGANYGYTF

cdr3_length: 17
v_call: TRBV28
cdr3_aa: CASSYPRQGNLYDGYTF

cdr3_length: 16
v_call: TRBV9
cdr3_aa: CASSGGLAAPGDTQYF

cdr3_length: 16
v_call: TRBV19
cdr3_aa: CASKGTYGRGTDTQYF

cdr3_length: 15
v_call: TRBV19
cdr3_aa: CASSTLAGATDTQYF

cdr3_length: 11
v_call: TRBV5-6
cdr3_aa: CASSFRETQYF

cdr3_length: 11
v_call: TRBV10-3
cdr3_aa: CAATGAYEQYF

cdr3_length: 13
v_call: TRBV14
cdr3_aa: CASSQDPRGEQFF

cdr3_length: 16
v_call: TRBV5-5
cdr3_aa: CASSPEGQPISSEAFF

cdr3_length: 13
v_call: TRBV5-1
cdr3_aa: CASSLEGAAEAFF

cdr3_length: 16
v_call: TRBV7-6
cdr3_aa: CASSSGVAGGPDEQYF

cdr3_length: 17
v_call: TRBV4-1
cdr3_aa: CASSQSEGLATYNEQFF

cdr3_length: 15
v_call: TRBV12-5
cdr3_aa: CASGLGHGGSYEQYF

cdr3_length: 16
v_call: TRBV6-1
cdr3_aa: CASSEAGRQRAYEQYF

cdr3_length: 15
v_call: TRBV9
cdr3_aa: CASSVVPGGLNEQFF

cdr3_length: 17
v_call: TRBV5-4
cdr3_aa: CASSLKLAGGNTDTQYF

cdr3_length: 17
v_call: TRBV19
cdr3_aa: CASSSLGLAGGQETQYF

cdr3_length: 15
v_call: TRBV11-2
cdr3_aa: CASEGRSSFTGELFF

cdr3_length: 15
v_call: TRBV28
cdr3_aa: CASSSETGLGEKLFF

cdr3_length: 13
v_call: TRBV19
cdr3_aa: CASSYGTSHEQYF

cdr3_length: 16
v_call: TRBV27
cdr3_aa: CASSFTGSSYNSPLHF

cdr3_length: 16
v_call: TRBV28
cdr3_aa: CASSFPSGGVAYEQYF

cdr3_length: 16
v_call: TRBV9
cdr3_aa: CASSATLANAYNEQFF

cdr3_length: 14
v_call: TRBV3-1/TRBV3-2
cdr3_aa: CASSQEDRGLEAFF

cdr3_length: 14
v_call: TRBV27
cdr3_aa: CASSLLAATGELFF

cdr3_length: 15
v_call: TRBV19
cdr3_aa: CASSGQSSYNSPLHF